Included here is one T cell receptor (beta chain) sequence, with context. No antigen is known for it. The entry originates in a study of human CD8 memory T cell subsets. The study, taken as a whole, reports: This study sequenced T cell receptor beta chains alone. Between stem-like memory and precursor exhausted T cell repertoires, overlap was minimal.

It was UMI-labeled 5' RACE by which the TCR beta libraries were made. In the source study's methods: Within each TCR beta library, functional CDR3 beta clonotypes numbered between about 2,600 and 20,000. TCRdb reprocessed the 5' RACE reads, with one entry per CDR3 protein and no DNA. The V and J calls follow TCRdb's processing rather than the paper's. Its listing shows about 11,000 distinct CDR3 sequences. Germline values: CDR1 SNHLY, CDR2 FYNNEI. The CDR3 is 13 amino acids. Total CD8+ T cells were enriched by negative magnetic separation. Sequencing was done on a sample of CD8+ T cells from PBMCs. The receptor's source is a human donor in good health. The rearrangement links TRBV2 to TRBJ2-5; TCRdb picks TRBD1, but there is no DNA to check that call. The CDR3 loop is CASTGQNWETQYF.